One and the same sample provided the 9 T cell receptor beta chains below, sequenced in a study of breast tumors, draining lymph nodes, adjacent tissues. Each CDR3 protein gets one entry after TCRdb re-called the multiplex PCR reads with MiXCR. The profile shows some 130,000 distinct CDR3 sequences, 20% of them singletons. Samples came from axillary lymph nodes draining the breast cancer. Input material: axillary lymph node tissue. These TCRs come from a female donor with breast cancer. Some clones in this sample may be carry-over from other donors' samples.

This clonotype was picked up many times. The V and J genes are TRBV6-6 and TRBJ2-1; D call uncertain. Germline loops: CDR1 MNHNY, CDR2 SVGAGI (reference sequence). CDR3 length equals 10 residues. Trimming shortened V by 6 bases and J by 5 bases, and 2 bases separated the two germline ends. DNA of the CDR3: TGTGCCAGCAGAGACAATGAGCAGTTCTTC. It encodes CASRDNEQFF.

This clonotype was detected many times. The V gene is TRBV6-5, the J gene TRBJ2-7; 7 nucleotides align to TRBD2. Per the germline V gene, CDR1 is MNHEY and CDR2 is SVGAGI. V shed 4 bases, J shed 7 bases, and the junction held 10 bases outside the gene matches. The CDR3 sequence is 14 residues long. DNA of the CDR3: TGTGCCAGCAGTTCTGGACTAGTCTCTGGGGAGCAGTACTTC. Translated, it gives CASSSGLVSGEQYF.

Many counts were recorded for this clonotype. V usage is TRBV5-1 and J usage is TRBJ2-3, with 12 bases fitting TRBD1. The CDR3 length is 15 residues. CDR1 is SGHRS, CDR2 YFSETQ, per germline. J lost 10 bases, V lost 0 bases, and 6 bases had no gene match. The CDR3 loop reads CASSLVGTGGAAQYF. The CDR3 nucleotides read TGCGCCAGCAGCTTGGTAGGGACAGGGGGCGCCGCGCAGTATTTT.

On this clonotype itself: A much larger clone is a single base away; this may be a read error. The rearrangement uses TRBV12-3 or TRBV12-4 and TRBJ2-3; D gene uncertain. This CDR3 has 19 residues. The CDR3 DNA is TGTGCCAGCACCACGAAGGCCCTCCGACCACCACTTAGCACAGATACGCGGTATTTT. Protein: CASTTKALRPPLSTDTRYF.

This clonotype was seen at least ten times. This rearrangement joins TRBV5-6 to TRBJ1-2; 7 positions match TRBD1. The CDR3 consists of 13 residues. Germline lookup yields CDR1 SGHDT and CDR2 YYEEEE. The V and J ends lost 4 bases and 6 bases, in that order; junction bases with no gene match: 6. CDR3 coding DNA: TGTGCCAGCAGCAAGGGGACAGAGAATGGCTACACCTTC. Translation gives CASSKGTENGYTF.

There are a few counts of this clonotype. The genes are TRBV28 and TRBJ2-7; possible D gene TRBD1, 6 bases. CDR3 length: 14 residues. Germline CDR1 MDHEN, CDR2 SYDVKM. V was pared by 2 bases and J by 0 bases, with 8 bases between. In DNA, the CDR3 is TGTGCCAGCAGTTTACAGGGGAGCTCCTACGAGCAGTACTTC. Its protein is CASSLQGSSYEQYF.

Only one count was recorded for this clonotype. Being one base from a much bigger clone, this may be a read error. The chain couples TRBV5-1 to TRBJ2-5; the D is unclear. In germline, CDR1 is SGHRS, CDR2 YFSETQ. The CDR3 runs to 12 residues. V was shortened by 4 bases and J by 2 bases, with 6 bases between the two germline ends. Here the CDR3 DNA reads TGCGCCAGCAGCGTACTGCAAGAGACCCAGTACTTC. Its protein is CASSVLQETQYF.

The table lists this clonotype with many counts. The rearrangement uses TRBV6-5 and TRBJ2-3; unclear D gene. This CDR3 is built from 14 residues. CDR1 and CDR2 from the germline V gene are MNHEY and SVGAGI. Trimming left V 0 bases short and J 6 bases short, with 10 bases between. This CDR3 is CASSYSTPGDTQYF. The CDR3 bases are TGTGCCAGCAGTTACTCCACCCCTGGGGATACGCAGTATTTT.

This clonotype was picked up many times. The CDR3, as DNA: TGTGCCAGCAGCCGTGGACAGTGGGAGTCTTCACCCCTCCACTTT. This encodes CASSRGQWESSPLHF. The chain links TRBV3-1 to TRBJ1-6; tentative D call: TRBD1 (6 bases). The CDR3 is 15 residues long. The germline V gene encodes CDR1 LGHDT and CDR2 YNNKEL (reference sequence). Trimming took off 4 bases at V and 9 bases at J, with 16 bases between the two ends.